Given below is one T cell receptor beta chain in context. The antigen is not known. Every patient had mismatch repair deficiency by PCR or immunohistochemistry. TCR sequencing covered a few patients who responded to pembrolizumab. The data were obtained in a study of PD-1 blockade in mismatch repair-deficient tumors. Study details: Enrolled about 2012-2016, patients had progressing, pretreated mismatch repair-deficient cancers of 12 types.

Data came from immunoSEQ multiplex PCR; TCRdb stores just in-frame clones and leaves some out. The repertoire consists of about 17,000 clones, with 84% occurring once and the leading ten covering around 1.5%. The V gene end was trimmed by 5 bases and the J gene end by 4 bases; junction bases not matched to a gene: 9. The CDR3 is 15 residues long. CDR1 is WNHNN and CDR2 is SYGVQD in the germline V gene (reference sequence). Study results and caveats: Tumor-resident clones, often undetectable pretreatment in blood, expanded then contracted after pembrolizumab.

This clonotype originated in an adult with mismatch repair-deficient cancer. Sequences were derived from PBMCs, sampled 22 to 25 weeks after starting pembrolizumab. The V and J genes are TRBV10-1 and TRBJ2-3, with 7 bases matching TRBD2. CDR3 in DNA: TGCGCCAGCAGTCCGGGACTAACCAAGTCAGATACGCAGTATTTT. This gives the protein CASSPGLTKSDTQYF.